The clone carrying this TCR beta chain appeared a few times. The antigen is not known. The CDR3 extends over 15 amino acids. Germline CDR1 is LNHDA and CDR2 is SQIVND (reference sequence). Trimming removed 5 bases from V and 2 bases from J, with 15 bases in between. RNA transcripts gave rise to amplified TCR beta CDR3 regions. During a first-round RT-PCR of the TCR CDR3, the HTBI primer set was used. TCRdb itself ran the multiplex PCR reads through MiXCR, one entry per CDR3 protein. This table has hundreds of thousands of distinct CDR3 sequences, around 13% appearing once. These data come from a study of T cells in Graves' hyperthyroidism and ophthalmopathy. Study outcomes and limitations: The majority of expanded thyroid clonotypes above 0.001 also appeared in blood.

Lactation, pregnancy, other autoimmune disease or uncontrolled infection excluded patients. Orbital computed tomography, thyroid ultrasound, serum thyroxine and TRAb, and clinical symptoms together informed the diagnoses. More than 9.5 ml fresh peripheral blood yielded the PBMCs. Sequencing was done on a sample of blood. This chain links TRBV19 with TRBJ1-1; D may be TRBD1 (5 bases). The receptor's source is a woman between 45 and 60 years old with Graves' ophthalmopathy. Here the CDR3 DNA reads TGTGCCAGTAGTCCCTACGTGACAGCAAACACTGAAGCTTTCTTT. As protein: CASSPYVTANTEAFF.